These 5 T cell receptor beta chains came from one sample sequenced in a study of blood T cell repertoires in COVID-19. Assay used: immunoSEQ multiplex PCR; TCRdb lists only in-frame clones, some missing. The repertoire holds around 100,000 clones, with approximately 86% as singletons. The specimen sequenced was peripheral blood. These receptors all come from a human donor in a cohort sampled during active COVID-19.

The chain links TRBV4-3 to TRBJ1-5; TRBD1 is a possible D gene (6 bases). The V end lost 0 bases, the J end lost 2 bases, and 11 bases lay between the germline ends. The germline V gene has CDR1 LGHNA and CDR2 YSLEER. CDR3 size: 16 residues. The CDR3 region is CASSQDRGGGNQPQHF. The CDR3 nucleotides are TGCGCCAGCAGCCAAGATAGGGGGGGAGGCAATCAGCCCCAGCATTTT.

The chain links TRBV30 to TRBJ1-3; D may be TRBD1 (5 bases). Trimming left V 3 bases short and J 0 bases short, with 12 bases between. CDR3 length: 15 residues. Germline V CDR1 and CDR2: GTSNPN, SVGIG (reference sequence). CDR3 in amino acids: CAWRARVNSGNTIYF. CDR3 nucleotides: TGTGCCTGGAGGGCCAGGGTAAACTCTGGAAACACCATATATTTT. The full variable domain, with the rest looked up from reference TRBV30 and TRBJ1-3, is SQTIHQWPATLVQPVGSPLSLECTVEGTSNPNLYWYRQAAGRGLQLLFYSVGIGQISSEVPQNLSASRPQDRQFILSSKKLLLSDSGFYLCAWRARVNSGNTIYFGEGSWLTVV.

On this clone itself: Other nucleotide sequences from this sample produce the same CDR3. This chain connects TRBV18 to TRBJ1-5; the match to TRBD1 covers 8 bases. Germline trimming cut 3 bases from V and 0 bases from J; bases unmatched to any gene: 4. Looked up from germline, CDR1 is KGHSH and CDR2 is LQKENI. CDR3 length: 16 amino acids. CDR3 amino acids: CASSPQGASSNQPQHF. As DNA, the CDR3 is TGTGCCAGCTCACCCCAGGGGGCTTCTAGCAATCAGCCCCAGCATTTT.

J is TRBJ2-7 and V is TRBV6-5, with TRBD2 identical over 12 bases. The V segment lost 7 bases and the J segment 3 bases; nucleotides outside the gene matches: 7. This CDR3 spans 15 amino acids. Per germline, CDR1 MNHEY and CDR2 SVGAGI. The CDR3 nucleotides are TGTGCCAGCACCCGGACTAGCGGGACTAACTACGAGCAGTACTTC. This codes for CASTRTSGTNYEQYF.

This chain links TRBV3-1 (or the pseudogene TRBV3-2) with TRBJ2-7; TRBD1 agrees at 7 bases. This CDR3 is built from 15 residues. Per the germline V gene, CDR1 is LGHDT and CDR2 is YNNKEL (reference sequence). Trimming took 3 bases from V and 0 from J; bases not matched to a gene: 5. CDR3 loop: CASSQRQGLSYEQYF. The CDR3 DNA sequence: TGTGCCAGCAGCCAGAGACAGGGCCTCTCCTACGAGCAGTACTTC.